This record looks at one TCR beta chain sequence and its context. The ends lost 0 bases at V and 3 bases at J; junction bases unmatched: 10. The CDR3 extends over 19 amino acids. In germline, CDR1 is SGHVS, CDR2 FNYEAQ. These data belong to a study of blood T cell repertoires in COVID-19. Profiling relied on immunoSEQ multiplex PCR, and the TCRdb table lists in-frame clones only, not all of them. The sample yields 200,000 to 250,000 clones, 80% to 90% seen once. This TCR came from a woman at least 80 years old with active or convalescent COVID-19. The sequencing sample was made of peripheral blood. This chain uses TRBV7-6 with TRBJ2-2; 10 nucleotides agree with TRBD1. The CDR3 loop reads CASSLAGVTGGAYTGELFF. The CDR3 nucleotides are TGTGCCAGCAGCTTAGCCGGTGTGACAGGGGGCGCTTACACCGGGGAGCTGTTTTTT. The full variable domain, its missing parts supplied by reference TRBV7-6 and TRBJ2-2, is GAGVSQSPRYKVTKRGQDVALRCDPISGHVSLYWYRQALGQGPEFLTYFNYEAQQDKSGLPNDRFSAERPEGSISTLTIQRTEQRDSAMYRCASSLAGVTGGAYTGELFFGEGSRLTVL.